These T cell receptor beta chains were read from a single sample in a study of early T cells in non-severe SARS-CoV-2 infection. TCRdb re-analysed the 5' RACE reads in MiXCR, keeping a single row per CDR3 protein. The data show more than 20,000 distinct CDR3 sequences, with 4% seen just once and more than 1.1% held by the top ten. The sequencing sample was made of whole blood. These receptors were collected from an adult who was a healthcare worker with PCR-confirmed SARS-CoV-2 infection or an uninfected control (not recorded which). The CDR3 runs from the conserved cysteine through the conserved F or W. The D gene is left open where the match is weak. The size of a clone is reported for some rows only, either as once, few or many, or as a class for expanded clones.

v_call	cdr3_length	j_call	clone_size	d_call	cdr3_aa	cdr3_nt
TRBV12-3/TRBV12-4	13	TRBJ2-7	.	.	CASSLERIQKQYF	TGTGCCAGCAGTTTAGAGCGGATACAGAAACAGTACTTC
TRBV13	17	TRBJ1-6	many	TRBD1	CASSLAQGQHRDSPLHF	TGTGCCAGCAGCTTAGCCCAGGGACAGCACAGAGATTCACCCCTCCACTTT
TRBV19	13	TRBJ1-5	many	.	CASSPKGDQPQHF	TGTGCCAGCAGCCCGAAGGGGGATCAGCCCCAGCATTTT
TRBV20-1	13	TRBJ1-3	many	.	CSATRPSGNTIYF	TGCAGTGCCACCCGGCCCTCTGGAAACACCATATATTTT
TRBV3-1	17	TRBJ2-3	medium-sized	.	CASSQAGSASSTDTQYF	TGTGCCAGCAGCCAAGCGGGAAGCGCCTCTAGCACAGATACGCAGTATTTT
TRBV5-1	18	TRBJ1-1	.	.	CASSPGVQGAEPNTEAFF	TGCGCCAGCAGCCCTGGGGTACAGGGAGCCGAACCAAACACTGAAGCTTTCTTT
TRBV18	16	TRBJ1-1	many	.	CASSPRGGSSDTEAFF	TGTGCCAGCTCACCACGCGGTGGGTCTTCGGACACTGAAGCTTTCTTT
TRBV5-6	16	TRBJ1-1	many	.	CASSLAFQTGDTEAFF	TGTGCCAGCAGCTTGGCCTTCCAGACCGGGGACACTGAAGCTTTCTTT
TRBV7-2	16	TRBJ2-3	.	.	CASSHGVGQSTDTQYF	TGTGCCAGCAGCCACGGGGTGGGCCAAAGCACAGATACGCAGTATTTT
TRBV6-1	13	TRBJ2-7	many	TRBD1	CASRVTGLYEQYF	TGTGCCAGCAGGGTGACAGGGTTGTACGAGCAGTACTTC
TRBV18	13	TRBJ1-5	many	TRBD1	CASSPDRDQPQHF	TGTGCCAGCTCCCCTGACAGGGATCAGCCCCAGCATTTT
TRBV12-3/TRBV12-4	13	TRBJ2-7	many	.	CASSFSRTYEQYF	TGTGCCAGCAGTTTTTCCAGAACCTACGAGCAGTACTTC
TRBV30	13	TRBJ1-2	many	.	CAWSVGPSISIFF	TGTGCCTGGAGTGTGGGACCTTCTATAAGTATCTTCTTC
TRBV6-2/TRBV6-3	16	TRBJ2-3	medium-sized	.	CASSYARGAGTDTQYF	TGTGCCAGCAGTTACGCCCGGGGGGCGGGCACAGATACGCAGTATTTT
TRBV5-1	12	TRBJ2-7	.	.	CASSAEGYEQYF	TGCGCCAGCAGCGCTGAGGGGTACGAGCAGTACTTC
TRBV10-1	15	TRBJ2-1	many	.	CASSFGHSSYNEQFF	TGCGCCAGCAGTTTTGGCCACAGTTCCTACAATGAGCAGTTCTTC
TRBV28	15	TRBJ2-1	many	.	CASSPGDVSYNEQFF	TGTGCCAGCAGTCCAGGGGACGTCTCCTACAATGAGCAGTTCTTC
TRBV11-3	13	TRBJ2-2	many	.	CASSLSYTGELFF	TGTGCCAGCAGCTTATCGTACACCGGGGAGCTGTTTTTT
TRBV5-1	18	TRBJ2-1	.	TRBD2	CASSSGTSGGPSYNEQFF	TGCGCCAGCAGCTCCGGGACTAGCGGGGGACCCTCCTACAATGAGCAGTTCTTC
TRBV20-1	13	TRBJ1-2	medium-sized	TRBD1	CSAIQGRNYGYTF	TGCAGTGCTATACAGGGGAGGAACTATGGCTACACCTTC
TRBV7-9	15	TRBJ2-3	.	.	CASSSSGLRTDTQYF	TGTGCCAGCAGCTCCTCGGGCCTTCGCACAGATACGCAGTATTTT
TRBV12-3/TRBV12-4	15	TRBJ1-5	many	TRBD1	CASSGTGGRNQPQHF	TGTGCCAGCAGCGGAACAGGGGGCCGCAATCAGCCCCAGCATTTT
TRBV10-3	17	TRBJ2-1	.	TRBD2	CAISGTSGGERGNEQFF	TGTGCCATCAGTGGTACTAGCGGGGGGGAGAGAGGGAATGAGCAGTTCTTC
TRBV4-2	14	TRBJ1-2	many	.	CASSQGTLGSGYTF	TGTGCCAGCAGCCAAGGGACTTTAGGAAGTGGCTACACCTTC
TRBV18	13	TRBJ1-1	many	TRBD1	CASSSTGDTEAFF	TGTGCCAGCTCTTCAACAGGGGACACTGAAGCTTTCTTT
TRBV5-1	12	TRBJ1-2	many	.	CASSPGTGGYTF	TGCGCCAGCAGCCCAGGGACGGGGGGCTACACCTTC
TRBV18	14	TRBJ2-1	many	.	CASSPYRDTLGLFF	TGTGCCAGCTCACCCTATAGGGACACGCTCGGTCTCTTCTTC
TRBV7-9	14	TRBJ2-1	many	.	CASSLVRQYNEQFF	TGTGCCAGCAGCTTAGTTCGACAGTACAATGAGCAGTTCTTC
TRBV5-8	16	TRBJ1-2	many	TRBD1	CASSSPKTGGRYGYTF	TGTGCCAGCAGCTCGCCCAAGACAGGGGGCCGGTATGGCTACACCTTC
TRBV6-1	11	TRBJ1-1	many	TRBD1	CASSPDRAAFF	TGTGCCAGCAGTCCGGACAGGGCGGCTTTCTTT
TRBV3-2	20	TRBJ2-2	few	.	CASSEKAFSGTPIGTGELFF	TGTGCCAGCAGCGAGAAGGCGTTTTCCGGGACCCCCATCGGAACCGGGGAGCTGTTTTTT